Sequencing of this T cell receptor beta chain was carried out in a study of T cell changes during pregnancy in multiple sclerosis. Libraries were prepared by immunoSEQ multiplex PCR; TCRdb keeps only in-frame clonotypes and omits some of them. The sample yields tens of thousands of clones, over 75% seen once. Between the trimmed V and J ends, which lost 4 bases and 8 bases, there was a span of 14 bases. The CDR3 spans 14 residues. The V gene's germline CDR1 is MNHEY and CDR2 SVGAGI. This rearrangement joins TRBV6-5 to TRBJ2-2; D possibly corresponds to TRBD2 (6 bases). The receptor's source is a female donor with multiple sclerosis, enrolled in a pregnancy study. The source material was CD8+ T cells from peripheral blood mononuclear cells, sampled before pregnancy. CDR3 region: CASSWATSGGELFF. CDR3 DNA: TGTGCCAGCAGTTGGGCGACTAGTGGAGGGGAGCTGTTTTTT.